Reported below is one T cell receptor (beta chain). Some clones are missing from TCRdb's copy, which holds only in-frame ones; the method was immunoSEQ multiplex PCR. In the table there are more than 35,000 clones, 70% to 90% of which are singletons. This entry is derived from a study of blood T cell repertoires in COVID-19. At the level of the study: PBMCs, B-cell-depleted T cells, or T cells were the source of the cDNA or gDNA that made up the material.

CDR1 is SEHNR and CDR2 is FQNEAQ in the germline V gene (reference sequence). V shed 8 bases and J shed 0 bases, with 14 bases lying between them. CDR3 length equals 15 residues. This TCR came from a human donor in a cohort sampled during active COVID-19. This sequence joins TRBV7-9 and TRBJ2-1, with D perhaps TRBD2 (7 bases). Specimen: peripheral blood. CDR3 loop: CASRGGEASYNEQFF. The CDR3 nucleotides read TGTGCCAGCCGAGGGGGGGAGGCCTCCTACAATGAGCAGTTCTTC.